One and the same sample provided the 13 T cell receptor beta chains below, sequenced in a study of blood T cell repertoires in COVID-19. Clones were read by immunoSEQ multiplex PCR, and TCRdb kept only the in-frame ones, dropping some. The sample has about 290,000 clones, around 81% seen once. Sequenced material: peripheral blood. All receptors derive from a woman aged 45-60 years with active or convalescent COVID-19.

The V and J genes are TRBV7-8 and TRBJ1-3; D ambiguous. Germline lookup yields CDR1 SGHVS and CDR2 FQNEAQ. Trimming removed 0 bases at V and 3 bases at J, with 12 bases between. The CDR3 has 16 residues. CDR3 sequence: CASSLAGSPSGNTIYF. DNA of the CDR3: TGTGCCAGCAGCTTAGCGGGCTCCCCGAGTGGAAACACCATATATTTT.

This sequence joins TRBV27 and TRBJ1-2; D is unresolved. Between the trimmed V and J ends, which lost 6 bases and 4 bases, there was a span of 12 bases. The CDR3 consists of 13 residues. Germline V gives CDR1 MNHEY, CDR2 SMNVEV (reference sequence). DNA for the CDR3: TGTGCCAGCAGACACCGGGAAAGCTATGGCTACACCTTC. Encoded protein: CASRHRESYGYTF.

CDR3 DNA: TGTGCCAGCAGCCCGACTCCGCGGGTCCTGCGGCAGTACTTC. Translation: CASSPTPRVLRQYF. The rearrangement joins TRBV3-1 (or the pseudogene TRBV3-2) to TRBJ2-7; a possible D gene is TRBD2 (5 bases). CDR1 is LGHDT, CDR2 YNNKEL, per germline (reference sequence). Trimming took off 4 bases at V and 9 bases at J, with 19 bases between the two ends. CDR3 length: 14 residues.

V gene TRBV11-2 combines with J gene TRBJ2-2; 7 bases fit TRBD2. CDR1 and CDR2 (germline): SGHAT, FQNNGV. The CDR3 has 16 amino acids. Unmatched junction bases numbered 7, after V lost 5 bases and J lost 1 base. The CDR3: CASSLLGGGNTGELFF. The CDR3 region has the DNA TGTGCCAGCAGCCTCTTGGGCGGGGGGAACACCGGGGAGCTGTTTTTT. Full variable domain (remainder filled in from reference TRBV11-2 and TRBJ2-2): EAGVAQSPRYKIIEKRQSVAFWCNPISGHATLYWYQQILGQGPKLLIQFQNNGVVDDSQLPKDRFSAERLKGVDSTLKIQPAKLEDSAVYLCASSLLGGGNTGELFFGEGSRLTVL.

V is TRBV24-1 and J is TRBJ2-6; D gene unclear. The V gene's germline CDR1 is KGHDR and CDR2 SFDVKD. Between the trimmed V and J ends, which lost 3 bases and 4 bases, there was a span of 12 bases. There are 16 residues in the CDR3. The CDR3 nucleotides are TGTGCCACCAGTGATCCCCCGCATGGCGGGGCCAACGTCCTGACTTTC. Amino acid sequence: CATSDPPHGGANVLTF.

The chain recombines TRBV9 with TRBJ1-5; 8 nucleotides line up with TRBD1. The ends lost 0 bases at V and 4 bases at J; junction bases unmatched: 3. Germline-derived CDR1 and CDR2 are SGDLS and YYNGEE. CDR3 length: 15 amino acids. The CDR3 nucleotides are TGTGCCAGCAGCGTAGGGACAGGGAGAAATCAGCCCCAGCATTTT. Residues: CASSVGTGRNQPQHF.

The chain recombines TRBV6-5 with TRBJ2-1; no reliable D call. V dropped 7 bases and J dropped 14 bases, with 21 bases sitting between them. In germline, CDR1 is MNHEY, CDR2 SVGAGI. CDR3 length equals 13 residues. CDR3 sequence reads: CASKLEVFGAKFF. CDR3 nucleotides: TGTGCCAGCAAGCTCGAGGTTTTTGGTGCGAAGTTCTTC.

The rearrangement uses TRBV9 and TRBJ2-4, with 9 bases aligning to TRBD2. Germline CDR1 is SGDLS and CDR2 is YYNGEE. CDR3 length equals 13 residues. With V trimmed by 3 bases and J by 7 bases, 2 bases remained unmatched. DNA for the CDR3: TGTGCCAGCAGCGAAAGCGGGAGGAACATTCAGTACTTC. It translates to CASSESGRNIQYF.

The rearrangement links TRBV7-3 to TRBJ1-6; D call uncertain. The CDR3 runs 13 residues. Germline values: CDR1 SGHTA, CDR2 FQGTGA. Trimming removed 6 bases from V and 6 bases from J, with 9 bases in between. The CDR3 sequence: CASSQHSNSPLHF. The CDR3 DNA sequence: TGTGCCAGCAGTCAACATTCTAATTCACCCCTCCACTTT.

The chain uses TRBV7-9 and TRBJ2-1; TRBD1 matches 9 bases. Trimming at V came to 5 bases and at J to 7 bases, leaving 9 bases not matched to a gene. CDR3 size: 15 residues. The germline CDR1 and CDR2 sequences are SEHNR and FQNEAQ (reference sequence). The CDR3 sequence is CASSPTGGRINEQFF. Here the CDR3 DNA reads TGTGCCAGCAGCCCAACAGGGGGCCGGATAAATGAGCAGTTCTTC.

This sequence joins TRBV10-3 and TRBJ1-3, with TRBD1 matching 9 bases. With 6 bases clipped from V and 2 bases from J, the junction kept 8 bases outside the gene matches. CDR1 ENHRY and CDR2 SYGVKD come from the germline V gene. The CDR3 length is 16 residues. Here the CDR3 DNA reads TGTGCCATCAGATCCTCGGACAGGGGACCTGGAAACACCATATATTTT. Protein product: CAIRSSDRGPGNTIYF.

The chain carries TRBV28 and TRBJ2-3; D remains unclear. The V end was cut by 4 bases, the J end by 1 base, with 6 bases between. The CDR3 length is 13 residues. Germline V gene sequence: CDR1 MDHEN, CDR2 SYDVKM. Here the CDR3 DNA reads TGTGCCAGCAGTTCCCCCGGCACAGATACGCAGTATTTT. Protein product: CASSSPGTDTQYF. The full variable domain, its missing parts supplied by reference TRBV28 and TRBJ2-3, is DVKVTQSSRYLVKRTGEKVFLECVQDMDHENMFWYRQDPGLGLRLIYFSYDVKMKEKGDIPEGYSVSREKKERFSLILESASTNQTSMYLCASSSPGTDTQYFGPGTRLTVL.

V is TRBV2 and J is TRBJ2-1, with 9 bases identical to TRBD2. This CDR3 is built from 14 residues. The V and J ends lost 6 bases and 5 bases, in that order; junction bases with no gene match: 5. CDR1 and CDR2 (germline): SNHLY, FYNNEI. CDR3 in amino acids: CASRRLAENNEQFF. The CDR3 coding sequence is TGTGCCAGCAGACGACTAGCGGAGAACAATGAGCAGTTCTTC.